This TCR beta chain came from a study of a mutant IDH1 vaccine in newly diagnosed glioma. Whole-study context: There were eight vaccinations for patients, given in weeks 1, 3, 5, 7, 11, 15, 19 and 23. Treated patients had a mean age of around 40 years and a sex split that was around 60% male and 37.5% female. Study findings and constraints: Top peripheral T cell clonotype shifts appeared unrelated to pseudoprogression.

As regards this clone: Its antigen is as yet unknown.

Time point meaning: week 23, last vaccination. A single vaccine dose contained 300 ug of mutant IDH1 20-mer peptide, and topical imiquimod was used with it. Per germline, CDR1 MRHNA and CDR2 SNTAGT. Trimming took 5 bases from V and 6 from J, leaving 16 bases between them. This CDR3 comprises 15 residues. The repertoire was sequenced with immunoSEQ multiplex PCR; TCRdb's copy has only in-frame clones and lacks some. This repertoire shows around 41,000 clones, more than 60% found once; its top ten account for roughly 6.3%. Sequenced here: PBMCs, sampled from a glioma patient whose treatment included an IDH1 peptide vaccine. This sequence was found in a woman in her thirties or forties with glioma. Some clones in this sample may be carry-over from other donors' samples. The chain recombines TRBV6-4 with TRBJ2-2; weak D call: TRBD2 (6 bases). The CDR3 is CASSPRGDWAGELFF. CDR3 in DNA: TGTGCCAGCAGTCCCCGCGGGGATTGGGCCGGGGAGCTGTTTTTT.